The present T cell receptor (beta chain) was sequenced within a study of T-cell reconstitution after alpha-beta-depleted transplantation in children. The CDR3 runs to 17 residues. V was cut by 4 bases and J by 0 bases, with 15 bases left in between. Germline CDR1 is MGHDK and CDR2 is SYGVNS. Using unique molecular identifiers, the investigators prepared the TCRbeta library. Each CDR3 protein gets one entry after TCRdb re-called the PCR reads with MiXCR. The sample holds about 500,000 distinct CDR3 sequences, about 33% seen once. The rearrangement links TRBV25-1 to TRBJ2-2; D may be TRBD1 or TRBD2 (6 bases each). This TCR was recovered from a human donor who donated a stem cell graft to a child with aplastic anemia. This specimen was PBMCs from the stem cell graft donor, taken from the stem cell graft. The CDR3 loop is CASSGDYGGANTGELFF. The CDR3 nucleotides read TGTGCCAGCAGTGGGGATTACGGGGGCGCGAACACCGGGGAGCTGTTTTTT.